The 3 T cell receptor beta chains below come from one sample, sequenced in a study of T cell responses to AZD1222 COVID-19 vaccine. Using immunoSEQ multiplex PCR, the repertoire was profiled, and TCRdb retains in-frame clones only, with some absent. The sample has about 76,000 clones; approximately 80% are singletons. Specimen: peripheral blood, collected 28 days after the second dose of the MenACWY control vaccine. The receptors shown here come from an adult who received the MenACWY meningococcal vaccine as a control.

V usage is TRBV4-2 and J usage is TRBJ2-3; possible D gene TRBD1, 6 bases. Germline V gives CDR1 LGHNA, CDR2 YNFKEQ. The CDR3 length is 15 residues. Trimming pared 0 bases from V and 4 bases from J, leaving 11 bases between. CDR3 nucleotides: TGTGCCAGCAGCCAAGATGGAAGGGGGTCAGATACGCAGTATTTT. Amino acid sequence: CASSQDGRGSDTQYF.

The CDR3 spells CASSEGTGGYNEQFF. In DNA, the CDR3 is TGTGCCAGCAGCGAGGGCACCGGGGGCTACAATGAGCAGTTCTTC. V usage is TRBV3-1 (or the pseudogene TRBV3-2) and J usage is TRBJ2-1; D is perhaps TRBD2 (6 bases). V lost 5 bases and J 3 bases, leaving 14 bases between the germline ends. The CDR3 has 15 amino acids. Germline V gene data show CDR1 as LGHDT and CDR2 as YNNKEL (reference sequence).

This clone was picked up one time. The chain employs TRBV28 and TRBJ1-5, with 7 bases that match TRBD1. Germline V gene data show CDR1 as MDHEN and CDR2 as SYDVKM. This CDR3 spans 14 amino acids. The V gene end was trimmed by 3 bases and the J gene end by 9 bases; junction bases not matched to a gene: 8. The CDR3 DNA is TGTGCCAGCAGTTTCCCCGACAGGGCAAGGCCCCAGCATTTT. Its translation: CASSFPDRARPQHF.